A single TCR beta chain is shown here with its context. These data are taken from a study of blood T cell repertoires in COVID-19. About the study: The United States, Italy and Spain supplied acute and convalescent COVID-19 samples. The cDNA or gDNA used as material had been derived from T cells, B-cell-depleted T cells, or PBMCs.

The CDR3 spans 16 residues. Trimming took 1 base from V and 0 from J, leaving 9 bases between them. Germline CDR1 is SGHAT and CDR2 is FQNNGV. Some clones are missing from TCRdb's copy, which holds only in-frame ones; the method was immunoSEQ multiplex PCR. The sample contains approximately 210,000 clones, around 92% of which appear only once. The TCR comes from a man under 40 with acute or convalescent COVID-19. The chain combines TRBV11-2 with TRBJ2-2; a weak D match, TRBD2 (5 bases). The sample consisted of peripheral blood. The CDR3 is CASSLGGRTNTGELFF. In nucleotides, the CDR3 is TGTGCCAGCAGCTTAGGAGGGCGAACGAACACCGGGGAGCTGTTTTTT.